Detailed here is one T cell receptor (beta chain). The data belong to a study of control samples from healthy donors and cancer patients. The V end was cut by 5 bases, the J end by 0 bases, with 11 bases between. Per the germline V gene, CDR1 is SGHDN and CDR2 is FVKESK. The CDR3 length is 15 residues. Data came from immunoSEQ multiplex PCR; TCRdb stores just in-frame clones and leaves some out. The table has some 200,000 clones, 90% to 95% seen once. The clonotype originates from a man between 18 and 29 years old in good health. Sequences were obtained from blood. The chain links TRBV14 to TRBJ1-3; D possibly corresponds to TRBD1 (6 bases). The CDR3 DNA is TGTGCCAGCAGCGAACAGGGATTCTCTGGAAACACCATATATTTT. Amino acid sequence: CASSEQGFSGNTIYF. Filled out from reference TRBV14 and TRBJ1-3, the complete variable domain reads EAGVTQFPSHSVIEKGQTVTLRCDPISGHDNLYWYRRVMGKEIKFLLHFVKESKQDESGMPNNRFLAERTGGTYSTLKVQPAELEDSGVYFCASSEQGFSGNTIYFGEGSWLTVV.